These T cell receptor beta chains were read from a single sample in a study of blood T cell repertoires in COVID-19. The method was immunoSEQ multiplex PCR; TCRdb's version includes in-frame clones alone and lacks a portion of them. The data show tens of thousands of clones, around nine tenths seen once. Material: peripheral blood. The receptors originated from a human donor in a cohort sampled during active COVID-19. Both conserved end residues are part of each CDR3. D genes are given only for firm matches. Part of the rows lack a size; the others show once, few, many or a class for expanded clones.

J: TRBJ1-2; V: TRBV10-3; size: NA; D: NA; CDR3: CAISPRDNDGYTF; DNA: TGTGCCATCAGCCCCCGGGACAATGATGGCTACACCTTC
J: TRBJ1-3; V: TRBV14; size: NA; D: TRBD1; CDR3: CASSHRGPGNTIYF; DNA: TGTGCCAGCAGCCATAGGGGGCCTGGAAACACCATATATTTT
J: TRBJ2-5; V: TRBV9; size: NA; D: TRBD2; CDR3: CASTNGGGKLETQYF; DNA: TGTGCCAGCACCAATGGGGGGGGGAAGCTAGAGACCCAGTACTTC
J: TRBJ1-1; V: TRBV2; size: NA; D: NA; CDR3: CASNPQALGTEAFF; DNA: TGTGCCAGCAATCCACAGGCATTGGGCACTGAAGCTTTCTTT
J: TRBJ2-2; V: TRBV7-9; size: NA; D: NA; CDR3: CASSFRGRTGELFF; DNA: TGTGCCAGCAGCTTCCGAGGGAGGACCGGGGAGCTGTTTTTT
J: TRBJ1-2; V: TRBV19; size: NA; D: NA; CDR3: CASRSDSYGYTF; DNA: TGTGCCAGTAGATCGGACAGCTATGGCTACACCTTC
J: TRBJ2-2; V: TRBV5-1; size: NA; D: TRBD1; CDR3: CASSPVGDSWNTGELFF; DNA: TGCGCCAGCAGTCCTGTGGGGGACAGCTGGAACACCGGGGAGCTGTTTTTT
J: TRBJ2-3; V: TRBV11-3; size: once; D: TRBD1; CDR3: CASSRNPGTGGADTQYF; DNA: TGTGCCAGCAGCCGCAACCCCGGGACAGGGGGCGCAGATACGCAGTATTTT
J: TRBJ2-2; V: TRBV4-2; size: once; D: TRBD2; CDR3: CASSRYTSGGAEGGELFF; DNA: TGTGCCAGCAGCCGATACACTAGCGGGGGGGCCGAGGGCGGGGAGCTGTTTTTT
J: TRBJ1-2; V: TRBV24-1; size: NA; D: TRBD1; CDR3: CATSDFEGAEGYTF; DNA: TGTGCCACCAGTGATTTTGAGGGGGCGGAGGGCTACACCTTC
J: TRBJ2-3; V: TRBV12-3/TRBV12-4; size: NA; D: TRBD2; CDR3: CASSGGATDTQYF; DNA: TGTGCCAGCAGCGGGGGGGCTACAGATACGCAGTATTTT
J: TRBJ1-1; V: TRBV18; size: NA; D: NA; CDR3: CASSSTNTNTEAFF; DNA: TGTGCCAGCTCATCAACTAACACGAACACTGAAGCTTTCTTT
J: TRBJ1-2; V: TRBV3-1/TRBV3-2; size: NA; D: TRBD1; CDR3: CASRDTGGYGYTF; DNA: TGTGCCAGCAGGGATACAGGGGGCTATGGCTACACCTTC
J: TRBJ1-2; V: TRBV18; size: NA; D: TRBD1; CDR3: CASSGGQGNYGYTF; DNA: TGTGCCAGCTCAGGGGGACAGGGCAACTATGGCTACACCTTC
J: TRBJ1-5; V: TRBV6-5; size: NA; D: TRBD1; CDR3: CASSSDRYQPQHF; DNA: TGTGCCAGCAGCTCGGACAGGTATCAGCCCCAGCATTTT
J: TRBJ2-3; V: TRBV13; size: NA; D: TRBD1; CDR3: CASSSDRGGTDTQYF; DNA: TGTGCCAGCAGCTCAGACAGGGGAGGCACAGATACGCAGTATTTT
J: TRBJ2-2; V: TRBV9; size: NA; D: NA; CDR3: CASSVGTVNTGELFF; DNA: TGTGCCAGCAGCGTAGGGACAGTGAACACCGGGGAGCTGTTTTTT
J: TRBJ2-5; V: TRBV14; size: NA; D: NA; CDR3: CASSEQMGRETQYF; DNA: TGTGCCAGCAGCGAACAGATGGGGAGAGAGACCCAGTACTTC
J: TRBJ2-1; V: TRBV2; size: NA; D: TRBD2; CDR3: CASSSRASGDNEQFF; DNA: TGTGCCAGCAGCAGCCGAGCTAGCGGGGACAATGAGCAGTTCTTC
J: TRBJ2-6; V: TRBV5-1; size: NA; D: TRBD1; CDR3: CASSLDGQGYGANVLTF; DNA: TGCGCCAGCAGCTTGGACGGACAGGGGTACGGGGCCAACGTCCTGACTTTC
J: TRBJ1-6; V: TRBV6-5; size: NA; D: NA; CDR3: CASITGYNSPLHF; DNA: TGTGCCAGCATAACAGGGTACAATTCACCCCTCCACTTT
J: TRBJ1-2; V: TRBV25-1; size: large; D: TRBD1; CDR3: CASRTGTYGYTF; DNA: TGTGCCAGCAGGACAGGGACCTATGGCTACACCTTC
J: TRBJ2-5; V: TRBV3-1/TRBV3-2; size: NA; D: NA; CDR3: CASSQVPSGEVQETQYF; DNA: TGTGCCAGCAGCCAAGTCCCAAGTGGGGAGGTCCAAGAGACCCAGTACTTC
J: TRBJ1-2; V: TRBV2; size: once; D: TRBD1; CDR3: CASSLMTGGNYGYTF; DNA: TGTGCCAGCAGTTTGATGACAGGGGGTAACTATGGCTACACCTTC
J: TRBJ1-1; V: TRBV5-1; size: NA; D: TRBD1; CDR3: CASSLVASGTGNSEAFF; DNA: TGCGCCAGCAGCTTGGTGGCTTCCGGGACAGGGAATAGTGAAGCTTTCTTT
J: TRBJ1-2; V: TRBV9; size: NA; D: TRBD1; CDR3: CASSDQTAGGAEGYTF; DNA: TGTGCCAGCAGCGATCAGACCGCAGGGGGCGCAGAGGGCTACACCTTC
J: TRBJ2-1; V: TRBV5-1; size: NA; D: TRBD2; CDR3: CASSLARTSGLDGEQFF; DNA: TGCGCCAGCAGCTTGGCCCGGACTAGCGGACTTGATGGTGAGCAGTTCTTC
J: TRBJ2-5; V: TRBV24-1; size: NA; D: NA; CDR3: CATSEGEFRTQYF; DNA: TGTGCCACCAGTGAAGGAGAGTTTCGGACCCAGTACTTC
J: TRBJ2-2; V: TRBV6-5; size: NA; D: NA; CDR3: CASSSGTVNTGELFF; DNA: TGTGCCAGCAGCTCCGGGACTGTCAACACCGGGGAGCTGTTTTTT
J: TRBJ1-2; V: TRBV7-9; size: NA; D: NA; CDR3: CASSLGTALRRDYGYTF; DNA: TGTGCCAGCAGCTTAGGGACAGCCCTCCGCCGGGACTATGGCTACACCTTC
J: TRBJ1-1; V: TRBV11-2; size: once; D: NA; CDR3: CASSPLSPNTEAFF; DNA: TGTGCCAGCAGCCCCCTAAGTCCGAACACTGAAGCTTTCTTT
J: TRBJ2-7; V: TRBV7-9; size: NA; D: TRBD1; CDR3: CASSVLRTGIHEQYF; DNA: TGTGCCAGCAGCGTATTGAGGACAGGGATCCACGAGCAGTACTTC
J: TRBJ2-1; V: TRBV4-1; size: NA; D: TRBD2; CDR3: CASSKQVAGGPYEQFF; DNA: TGCGCCAGCAGCAAGCAAGTAGCGGGGGGGCCATATGAGCAGTTCTTC
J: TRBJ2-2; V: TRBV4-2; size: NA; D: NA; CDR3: CASSQDLMRSTGELFF; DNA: TGTGCCAGCAGCCAAGATTTGATGCGGAGTACCGGGGAGCTGTTTTTT
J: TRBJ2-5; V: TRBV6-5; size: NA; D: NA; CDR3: CASSHGGPRAQYF; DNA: TGTGCCAGCAGCCACGGGGGACCCAGGGCCCAGTACTTC
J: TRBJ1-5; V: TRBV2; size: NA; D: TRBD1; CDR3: CASNLQGFSQPQHF; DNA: TGTGCCAGCAACCTACAGGGGTTTAGTCAGCCCCAGCATTTT